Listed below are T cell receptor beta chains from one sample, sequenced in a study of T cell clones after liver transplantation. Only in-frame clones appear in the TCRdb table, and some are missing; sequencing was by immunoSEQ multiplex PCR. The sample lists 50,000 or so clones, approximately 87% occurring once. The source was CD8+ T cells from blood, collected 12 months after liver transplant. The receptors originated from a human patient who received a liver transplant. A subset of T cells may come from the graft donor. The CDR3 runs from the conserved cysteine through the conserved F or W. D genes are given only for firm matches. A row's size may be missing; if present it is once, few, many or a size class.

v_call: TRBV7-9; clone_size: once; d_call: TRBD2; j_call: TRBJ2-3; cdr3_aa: CASSFATSGSPDTQYF; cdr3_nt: TGTGCCAGCAGCTTCGCTACTAGCGGGAGTCCAGATACGCAGTATTTT
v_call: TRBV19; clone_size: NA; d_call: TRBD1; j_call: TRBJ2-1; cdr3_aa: CASSITWTGRSNEQFF; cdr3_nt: TGTGCCAGTAGTATAACCTGGACAGGGCGGAGCAATGAGCAGTTCTTC
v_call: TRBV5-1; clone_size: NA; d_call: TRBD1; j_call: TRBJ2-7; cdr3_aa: CASSAGTGGYEQYF; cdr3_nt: TGCGCCAGCAGCGCCGGGACAGGGGGCTACGAGCAGTACTTC
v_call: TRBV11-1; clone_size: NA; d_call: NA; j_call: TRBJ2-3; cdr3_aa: CASSLDSDSSWTTDTQYF; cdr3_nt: TGTGCCAGCAGCTTAGATTCGGACAGCTCCTGGACCACAGATACGCAGTATTTT
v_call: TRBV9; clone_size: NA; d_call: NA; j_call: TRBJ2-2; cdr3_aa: CASSAGNTGELFF; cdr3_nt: TGTGCCAGCAGCGCTGGTAACACCGGGGAGCTGTTTTTT
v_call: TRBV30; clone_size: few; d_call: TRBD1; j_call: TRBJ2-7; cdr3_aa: CAWSPGTGLYEQYF; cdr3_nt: TGTGCCTGGAGTCCCGGGACAGGGCTCTACGAGCAGTACTTC
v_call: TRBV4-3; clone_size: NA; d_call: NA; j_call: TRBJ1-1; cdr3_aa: CASSHYEPSSTEAFF; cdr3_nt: TGCGCCAGCAGCCATTATGAACCGTCATCCACTGAAGCTTTCTTT
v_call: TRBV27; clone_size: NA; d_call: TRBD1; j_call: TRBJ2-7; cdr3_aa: CASSWTGREQYF; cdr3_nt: TGTGCCAGCAGCTGGACAGGTCGGGAGCAGTACTTC
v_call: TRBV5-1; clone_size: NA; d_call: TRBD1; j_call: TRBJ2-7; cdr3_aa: CASSSGGTGGFWSYEQYF; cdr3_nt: TGCGCCAGCAGCTCGGGAGGGACAGGGGGCTTCTGGTCCTACGAGCAGTACTTC
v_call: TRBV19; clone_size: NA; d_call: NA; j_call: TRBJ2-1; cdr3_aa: CASSPLAEASYNEQFF; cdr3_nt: TGTGCCAGTAGTCCTTTAGCGGAGGCCTCCTACAATGAGCAGTTCTTC
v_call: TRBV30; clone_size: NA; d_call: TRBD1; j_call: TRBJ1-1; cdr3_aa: CAGTGGMNTEAFF; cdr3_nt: TGTGCCGGAACAGGGGGTATGAACACTGAAGCTTTCTTT